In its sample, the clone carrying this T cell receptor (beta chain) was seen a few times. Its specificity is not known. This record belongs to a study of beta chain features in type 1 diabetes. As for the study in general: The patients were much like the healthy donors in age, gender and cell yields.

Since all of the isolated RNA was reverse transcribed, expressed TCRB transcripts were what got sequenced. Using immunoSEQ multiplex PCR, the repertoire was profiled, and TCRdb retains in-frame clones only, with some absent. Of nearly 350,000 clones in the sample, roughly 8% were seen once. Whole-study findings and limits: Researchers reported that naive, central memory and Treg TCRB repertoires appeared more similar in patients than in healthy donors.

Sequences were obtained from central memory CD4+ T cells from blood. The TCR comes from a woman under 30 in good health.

In nucleotides, the CDR3 is TGCAGCGTTGGCCGGGGCTCGGGGGAGACCCAGTACTTC. It is translated as CSVGRGSGETQYF. This chain joins TRBV29-1 and TRBJ2-5; D may correspond to TRBD1 or TRBD2 (5 bases each). Germline V gene data show CDR1 as SQVTM and CDR2 as ANQGSEA. V was shortened by 4 bases and J by 5 bases, with 14 bases between the two germline ends. This CDR3 has 13 amino acids.